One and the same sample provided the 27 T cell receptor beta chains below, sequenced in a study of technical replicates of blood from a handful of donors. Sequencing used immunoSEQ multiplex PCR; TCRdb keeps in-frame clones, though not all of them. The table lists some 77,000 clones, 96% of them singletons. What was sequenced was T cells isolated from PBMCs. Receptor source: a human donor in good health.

The CDR3 nucleotides are TGTGCCAGCAGGACTAGCGTCTACGAGCAGTACTTC. Protein product: CASRTSVYEQYF. The genes are TRBV2 and TRBJ2-7, with 8 bases identical to TRBD2. V lost 6 bases and J lost 3; bases outside the gene matches: 1. Per the germline V gene, CDR1 is SNHLY and CDR2 is FYNNEI. This CDR3 spans 12 amino acids.

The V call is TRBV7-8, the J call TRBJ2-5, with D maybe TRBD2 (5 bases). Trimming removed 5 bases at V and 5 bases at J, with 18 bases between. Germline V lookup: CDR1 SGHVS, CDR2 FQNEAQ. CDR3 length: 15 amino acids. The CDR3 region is CASSPRFGDLETQYF. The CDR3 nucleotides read TGTGCCAGCAGCCCCCGATTCGGGGATTTGGAGACCCAGTACTTC.

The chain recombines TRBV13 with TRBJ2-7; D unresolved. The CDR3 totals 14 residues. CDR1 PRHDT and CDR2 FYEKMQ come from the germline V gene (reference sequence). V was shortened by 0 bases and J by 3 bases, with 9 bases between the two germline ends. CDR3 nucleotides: TGTGCCAGCAGCTTAGGCCTATCCCTCTACGAGCAGTACTTC. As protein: CASSLGLSLYEQYF.

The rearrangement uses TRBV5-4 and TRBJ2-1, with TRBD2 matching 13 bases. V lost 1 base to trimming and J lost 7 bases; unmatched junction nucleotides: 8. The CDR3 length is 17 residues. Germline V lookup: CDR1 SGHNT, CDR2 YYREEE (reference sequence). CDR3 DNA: TGTGCCAGCAGCTTGAGGACTAGCGGGAGAGGTTTGAATGAGCAGTTCTTC. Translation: CASSLRTSGRGLNEQFF. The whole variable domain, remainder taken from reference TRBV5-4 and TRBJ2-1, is ETGVTQSPTHLIKTRGQQVTLRCSSQSGHNTVSWYQQALGQGPQFIFQYYREEENGRGNFPPRFSGLQFPNYSSELNVNALELDDSALYLCASSLRTSGRGLNEQFFGPGTRLTVL.

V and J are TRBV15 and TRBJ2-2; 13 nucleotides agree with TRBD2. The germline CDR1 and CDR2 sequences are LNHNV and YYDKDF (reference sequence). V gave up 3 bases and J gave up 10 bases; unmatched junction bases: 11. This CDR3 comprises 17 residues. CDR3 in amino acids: CATSSVPGLAGATELFF. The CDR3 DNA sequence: TGTGCCACCAGCAGCGTCCCAGGACTAGCGGGAGCGACGGAGCTGTTTTTT.

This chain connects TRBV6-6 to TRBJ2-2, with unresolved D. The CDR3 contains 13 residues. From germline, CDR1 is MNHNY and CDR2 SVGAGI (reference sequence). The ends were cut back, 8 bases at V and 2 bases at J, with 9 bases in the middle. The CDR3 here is CASYPGNTGELFF. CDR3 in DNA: TGTGCCAGCTACCCAGGAAACACCGGGGAGCTGTTTTTT.

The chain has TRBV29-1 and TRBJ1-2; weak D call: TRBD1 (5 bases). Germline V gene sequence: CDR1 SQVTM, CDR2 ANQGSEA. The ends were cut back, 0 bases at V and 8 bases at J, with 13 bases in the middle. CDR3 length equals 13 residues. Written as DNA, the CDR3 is TGCAGCGTTGAAGACCCCAGGGTAGGGGGCTACACCTTC. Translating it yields CSVEDPRVGGYTF. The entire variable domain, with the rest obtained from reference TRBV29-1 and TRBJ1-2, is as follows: SAVISQKPSRDICQRGTSLTIQCQVDSQVTMMFWYRQQPGQSLTLIATANQGSEATYESGFVIDKFPISRPNLTFSTLTVSNMSPEDSSIYLCSVEDPRVGGYTFGSGTRLTVV.

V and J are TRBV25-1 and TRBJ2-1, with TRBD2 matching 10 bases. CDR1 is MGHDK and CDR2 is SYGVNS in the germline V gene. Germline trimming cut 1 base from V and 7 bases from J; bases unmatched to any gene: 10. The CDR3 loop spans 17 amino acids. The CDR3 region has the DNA TGTGCCAGCAGTGAATCAGCCGGGACTAGCGTGTGGAATGAGCAGTTCTTC. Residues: CASSESAGTSVWNEQFF. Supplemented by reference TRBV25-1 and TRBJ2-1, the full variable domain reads EADIYQTPRYLVIGTGKKITLECSQTMGHDKMYWYQQDPGMELHLIHYSYGVNSTEKGDLSSESTVSRIRTEHFPLTLESARPSHTSQYLCASSESAGTSVWNEQFFGPGTRLTVL.

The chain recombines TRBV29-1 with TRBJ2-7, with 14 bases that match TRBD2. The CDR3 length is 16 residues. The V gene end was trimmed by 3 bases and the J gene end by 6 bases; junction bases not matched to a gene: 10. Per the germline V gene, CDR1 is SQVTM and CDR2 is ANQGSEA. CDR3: CSVESRLAGGPGEQYF. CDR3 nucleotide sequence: TGCAGCGTTGAGAGCCGACTAGCGGGAGGGCCGGGCGAGCAGTACTTC.

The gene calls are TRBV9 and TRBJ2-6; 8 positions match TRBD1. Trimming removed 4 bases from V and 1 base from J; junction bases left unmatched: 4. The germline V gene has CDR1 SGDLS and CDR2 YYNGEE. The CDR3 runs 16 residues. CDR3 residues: CASSLDRVSGANVLTF. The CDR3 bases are TGTGCCAGCAGCTTGGACAGGGTATCTGGGGCCAACGTCCTGACTTTC.

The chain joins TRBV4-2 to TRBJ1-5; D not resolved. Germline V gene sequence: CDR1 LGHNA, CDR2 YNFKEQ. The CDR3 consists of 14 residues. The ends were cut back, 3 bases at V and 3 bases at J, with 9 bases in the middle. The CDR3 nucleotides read TGTGCCAGCAGCCACCCGGAGTACAATCAGCCCCAGCATTTT. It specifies CASSHPEYNQPQHF.

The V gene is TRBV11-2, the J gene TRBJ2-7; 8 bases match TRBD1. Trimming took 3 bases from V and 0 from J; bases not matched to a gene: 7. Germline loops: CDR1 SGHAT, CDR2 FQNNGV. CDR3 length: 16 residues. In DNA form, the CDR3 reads TGTGCCAGCAGCTTTAAAGCGACAGGGGACTCCTACGAGCAGTACTTC. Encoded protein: CASSFKATGDSYEQYF.

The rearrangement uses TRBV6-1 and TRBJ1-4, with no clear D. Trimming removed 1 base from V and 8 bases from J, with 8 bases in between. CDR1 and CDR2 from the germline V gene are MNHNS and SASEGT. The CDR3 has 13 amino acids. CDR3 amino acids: CASSEGRVEKLFF. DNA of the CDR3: TGTGCCAGCAGTGAAGGTCGGGTCGAAAAACTGTTTTTT.

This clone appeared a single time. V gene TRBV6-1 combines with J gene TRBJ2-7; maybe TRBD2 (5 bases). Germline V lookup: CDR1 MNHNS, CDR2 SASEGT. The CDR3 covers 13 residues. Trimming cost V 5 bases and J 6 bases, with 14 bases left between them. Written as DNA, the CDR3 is TGTGCCAGCAGTTCTATCCGAGAGGGCGAGCAGTACTTC. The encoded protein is CASSSIREGEQYF.

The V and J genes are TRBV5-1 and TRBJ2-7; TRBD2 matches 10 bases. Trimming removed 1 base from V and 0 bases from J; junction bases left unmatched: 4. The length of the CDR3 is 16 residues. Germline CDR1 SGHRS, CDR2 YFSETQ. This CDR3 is CASSLFVAGGSYEQYF. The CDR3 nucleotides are TGCGCCAGCAGCTTGTTCGTAGCGGGAGGCTCCTACGAGCAGTACTTC.

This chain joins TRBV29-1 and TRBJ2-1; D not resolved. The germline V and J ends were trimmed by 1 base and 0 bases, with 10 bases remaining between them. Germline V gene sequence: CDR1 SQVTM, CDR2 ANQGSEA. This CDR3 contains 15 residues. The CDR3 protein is CSVEVPWSSYNEQFF. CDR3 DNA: TGCAGCGTTGAAGTACCCTGGAGCTCCTACAATGAGCAGTTCTTC.

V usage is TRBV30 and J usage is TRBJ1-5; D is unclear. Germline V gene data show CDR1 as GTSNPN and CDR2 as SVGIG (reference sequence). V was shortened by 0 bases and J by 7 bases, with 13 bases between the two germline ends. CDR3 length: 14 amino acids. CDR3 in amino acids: CAWSVGTRGQPQHF. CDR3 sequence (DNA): TGTGCCTGGAGTGTTGGTACCAGAGGGCAGCCCCAGCATTTT.

In DNA form, the CDR3 reads TGTGCCAGCAGCGTAAGTGGAGGGAGCTCCTACAATGAGCAGTTCTTC. Translating it yields CASSVSGGSSYNEQFF. This chain joins TRBV9 and TRBJ2-1; D may be TRBD2 (6 bases). Trimming removed 1 base from V and 0 bases from J, with 11 bases in between. CDR1 and CDR2 from the germline V gene are SGDLS and YYNGEE. The CDR3 has 16 residues.

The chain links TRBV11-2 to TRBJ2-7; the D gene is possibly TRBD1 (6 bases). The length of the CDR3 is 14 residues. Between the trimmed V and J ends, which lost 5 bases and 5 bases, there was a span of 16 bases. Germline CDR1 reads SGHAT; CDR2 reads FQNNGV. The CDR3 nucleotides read TGTGCCAGCAGCCCAAACCTGGGGGCCCACGAGCAGTACTTC. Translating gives CASSPNLGAHEQYF.

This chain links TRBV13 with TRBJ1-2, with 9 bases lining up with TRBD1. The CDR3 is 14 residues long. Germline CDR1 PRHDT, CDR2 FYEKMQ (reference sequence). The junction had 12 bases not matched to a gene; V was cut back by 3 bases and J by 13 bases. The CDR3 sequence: CASSLDRDRDASTF. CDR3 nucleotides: TGTGCCAGCAGCTTGGACCGGGACAGGGATGCTAGCACCTTC.

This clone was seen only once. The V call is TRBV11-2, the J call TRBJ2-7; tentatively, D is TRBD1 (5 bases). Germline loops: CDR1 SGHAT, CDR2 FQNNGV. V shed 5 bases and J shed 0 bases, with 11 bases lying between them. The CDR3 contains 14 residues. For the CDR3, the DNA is TGTGCCAGCAGCCCTTGGACAACCTCCTACGAGCAGTACTTC. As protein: CASSPWTTSYEQYF.

This chain's CDR3 is CASSDGFAGRAFF. CDR3 DNA: TGTGCCAGCAGTGACGGTTTTGCAGGGCGGGCTTTCTTT. This chain connects TRBV6-4 to TRBJ1-1, with D possibly being TRBD1 (5 bases). The ends were cut back, 2 bases at V and 11 bases at J, with 15 bases in the middle. This CDR3 comprises 13 residues. The V gene's germline CDR1 is MRHNA and CDR2 SNTAGT.

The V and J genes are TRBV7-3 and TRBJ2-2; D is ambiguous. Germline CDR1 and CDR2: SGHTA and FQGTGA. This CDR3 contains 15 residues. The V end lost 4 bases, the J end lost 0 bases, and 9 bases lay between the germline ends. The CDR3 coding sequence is TGTGCCAGCAGCTCTGGGCTCGCGAACACCGGGGAGCTGTTTTTT. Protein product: CASSSGLANTGELFF.

The DNA for the CDR3 is TGTGCCAGCAGCGTAGAAGGACTAGCGGGAGTTGAGCAGTTCTTC. It is translated as CASSVEGLAGVEQFF. The genes are TRBV9 and TRBJ2-1; 13 bases are a match to TRBD2. Germline lookup yields CDR1 SGDLS and CDR2 YYNGEE. After removal of 0 bases from V and 9 bases from J, the junction contained 3 bases not matched to a gene. The CDR3 has 15 amino acids.

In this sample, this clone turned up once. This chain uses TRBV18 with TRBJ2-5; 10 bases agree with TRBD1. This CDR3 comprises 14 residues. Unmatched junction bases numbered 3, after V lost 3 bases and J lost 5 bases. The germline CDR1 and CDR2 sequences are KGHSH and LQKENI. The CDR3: CASSPTGGRETQYF. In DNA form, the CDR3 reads TGTGCCAGCTCACCGACAGGGGGCAGGGAGACCCAGTACTTC.

The CDR3 reads CASSLANRGLSGNTIYF. CDR3 in DNA: TGTGCCAGCAGCCTCGCCAACAGGGGACTCTCTGGAAACACCATATATTTT. This chain joins TRBV5-8 and TRBJ1-3; 7 bases are a match to TRBD1. Trimming took 4 bases from V and 0 from J; bases not matched to a gene: 10. CDR1 is SGHTS, CDR2 YDEGEE, per germline. This CDR3 is built from 17 residues.

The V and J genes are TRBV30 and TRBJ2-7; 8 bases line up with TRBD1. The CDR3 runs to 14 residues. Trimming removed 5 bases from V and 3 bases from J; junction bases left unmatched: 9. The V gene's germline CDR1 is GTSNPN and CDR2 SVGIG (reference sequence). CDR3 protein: CAWDDRGEFYEQYF. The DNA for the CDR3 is TGTGCCTGGGATGACAGGGGAGAGTTCTACGAGCAGTACTTC.